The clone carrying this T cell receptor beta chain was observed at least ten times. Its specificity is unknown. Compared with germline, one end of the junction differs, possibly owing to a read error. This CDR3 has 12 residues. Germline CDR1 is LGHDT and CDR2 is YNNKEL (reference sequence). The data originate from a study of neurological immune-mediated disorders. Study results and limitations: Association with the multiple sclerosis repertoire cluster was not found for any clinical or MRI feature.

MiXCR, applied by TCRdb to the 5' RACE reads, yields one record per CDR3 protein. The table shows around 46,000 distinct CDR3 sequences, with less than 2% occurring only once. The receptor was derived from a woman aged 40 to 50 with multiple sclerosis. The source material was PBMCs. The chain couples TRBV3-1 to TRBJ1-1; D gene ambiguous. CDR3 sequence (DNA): TGTGACAGCAGCAATCAACAACGTGAAGCTTTCTTT. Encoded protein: CDSSNQQREAFF.